This is a list of T cell receptor beta chains from one sample in a study of tumor-infiltrating lymphocytes in localized non-small cell lung cancer. Sequenced by immunoSEQ multiplex PCR; TCRdb stores in-frame clones only, minus some. The table lists 15,000 or so clones, 45% to 50% of them singletons. Sequencing was done on a sample of lung tumor tissue. These receptors all stem from a human donor with non-small cell lung cancer. CDR3s leave out the opening cysteine and the closing phenylalanine or tryptophan.

V gene: TRBV11-2
CDR3 protein: ASSLLAGVYNEQF

V gene: TRBV6-1
CDR3 protein: ASSPSGGIGYGYT

V gene: TRBV7-2
CDR3 protein: ASGFWVLNGELF

V gene: TRBV27
CDR3 protein: ASSLSPGPPYEQY

V gene: TRBV7-2
CDR3 protein: ASSLRIRSGASYEQY

V gene: TRBV4-1
CDR3 protein: ASSQDGGTYNEQF

V gene: TRBV7-2
CDR3 protein: ASSLEVQGGYEQY

V gene: TRBV2
CDR3 protein: ASSVGETQY

V gene: TRBV15
CDR3 protein: ATSRQGDNSPLH

V gene: TRBV19
CDR3 protein: ASSMRQYYSGANVLT

V gene: TRBV11-3
CDR3 protein: ASSWGQGNYQETQY

V gene: TRBV5-1
CDR3 protein: ASSLEGLGGKNIQY

V gene: TRBV10-1
CDR3 protein: AGPTGTNYGYT

V gene: TRBV4-2
CDR3 protein: ASSQDPSNQPQH

V gene: TRBV6-5
CDR3 protein: ASSYSRGAGYGYT

V gene: TRBV5-1
CDR3 protein: ASSLGRGLKLF

V gene: TRBV19
CDR3 protein: ASSRRKGSETQY

V gene: TRBV7-9
CDR3 protein: ASSSTGGYEQY

V gene: TRBV30
CDR3 protein: AQSTKNSEKLF

V gene: TRBV6-6
CDR3 protein: ASSRTQGAGYTEAF

V gene: TRBV6-6
CDR3 protein: ASSYSETRGYT

V gene: TRBV7-3
CDR3 protein: ASSRRQFSSGANVLT

V gene: TRBV27
CDR3 protein: ASSRRQGNQPQH

V gene: TRBV5-8
CDR3 protein: ASKSGRRGRADTQY

V gene: TRBV7-2
CDR3 protein: ASSPNGGAGANVLT

V gene: TRBV11-3
CDR3 protein: ASSVRTGSYNEQF

V gene: TRBV4-2
CDR3 protein: ASSQDRGSGNTIY

V gene: TRBV9
CDR3 protein: ASSPKGGQSYEQY

V gene: TRBV6-5
CDR3 protein: ASSSPLSHLQY

V gene: TRBV19
CDR3 protein: ASTTERGGTEAF

V gene: TRBV10-3
CDR3 protein: ASVGYTEAF

V gene: TRBV6-5
CDR3 protein: ASRRTGSEAF

V gene: TRBV7-3
CDR3 protein: ASSLKASGAFSSYNEQF

V gene: TRBV4-3
CDR3 protein: ASSQDATKSGANVLT

V gene: TRBV11-1
CDR3 protein: ASSTHSMGEQY

V gene: TRBV11-2
CDR3 protein: ASTLDGPSTDTQY

V gene: TRBV5-4
CDR3 protein: ASSLGQGVLYGYT

V gene: TRBV6-6
CDR3 protein: ASSSGRASTDTQY

V gene: TRBV6-4
CDR3 protein: ASRRGPVDNSPLH

V gene: TRBV5-1
CDR3 protein: ASSLVVAGGPEETQY

V gene: TRBV10-3
CDR3 protein: AISESANYGYT

V gene: TRBV28
CDR3 protein: ASSLSVAGEKRDTQY

V gene: TRBV5-6
CDR3 protein: ASNPTGRSLSYEQY

V gene: TRBV9
CDR3 protein: ASSVEAGWSGTDTQY

V gene: TRBV4-1
CDR3 protein: ASSPPGPEAQY

V gene: TRBV7-6
CDR3 protein: ASSIDRTYEQY

V gene: TRBV7-7
CDR3 protein: ASSLRPGETQY

V gene: TRBV4-2
CDR3 protein: ASSQDQGHTDTQY